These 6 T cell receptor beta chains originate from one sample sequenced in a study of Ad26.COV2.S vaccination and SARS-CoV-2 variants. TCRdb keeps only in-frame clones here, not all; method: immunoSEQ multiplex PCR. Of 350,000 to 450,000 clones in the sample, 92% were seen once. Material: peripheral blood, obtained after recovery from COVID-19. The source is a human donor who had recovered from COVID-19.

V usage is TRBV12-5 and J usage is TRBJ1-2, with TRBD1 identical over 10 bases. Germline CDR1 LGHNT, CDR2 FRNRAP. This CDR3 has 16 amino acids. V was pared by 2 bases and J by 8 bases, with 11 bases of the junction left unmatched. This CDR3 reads CASGLSGTGVFDGYTF. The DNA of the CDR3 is TGTGCTAGTGGTTTGTCCGGGACAGGGGTATTTGACGGCTACACCTTC.

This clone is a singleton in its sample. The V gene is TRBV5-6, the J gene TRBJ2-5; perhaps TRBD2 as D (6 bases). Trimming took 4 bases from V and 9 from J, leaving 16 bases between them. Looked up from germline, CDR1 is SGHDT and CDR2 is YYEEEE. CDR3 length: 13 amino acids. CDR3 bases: TGTGCCAGCAGCGGAAGCGCCCCGGGGGCCCAGTACTTC. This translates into CASSGSAPGAQYF.

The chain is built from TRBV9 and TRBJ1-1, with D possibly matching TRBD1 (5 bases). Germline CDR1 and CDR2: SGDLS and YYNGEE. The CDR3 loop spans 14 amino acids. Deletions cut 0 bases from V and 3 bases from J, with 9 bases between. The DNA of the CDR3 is TGTGCCAGCAGCGTAGCTCGAGGGGACACTGAAGCTTTCTTT. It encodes CASSVARGDTEAFF.

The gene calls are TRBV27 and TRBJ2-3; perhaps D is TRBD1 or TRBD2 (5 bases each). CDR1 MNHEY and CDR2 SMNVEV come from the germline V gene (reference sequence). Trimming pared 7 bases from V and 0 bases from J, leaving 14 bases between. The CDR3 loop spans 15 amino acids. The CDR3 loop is CASIPGPYSTDTQYF. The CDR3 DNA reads TGTGCCAGCATTCCGGGACCATATAGCACAGATACGCAGTATTTT.

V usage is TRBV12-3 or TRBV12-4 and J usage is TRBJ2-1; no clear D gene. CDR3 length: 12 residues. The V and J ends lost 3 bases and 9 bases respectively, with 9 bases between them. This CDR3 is CASSLMAGEQFF. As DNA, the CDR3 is TGTGCCAGCAGTTTGATGGCAGGTGAGCAGTTCTTC.

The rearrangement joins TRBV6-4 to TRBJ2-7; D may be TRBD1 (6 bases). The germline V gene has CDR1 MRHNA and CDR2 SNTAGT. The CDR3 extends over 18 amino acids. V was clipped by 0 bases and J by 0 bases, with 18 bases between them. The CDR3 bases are TGTGCCAGCAGTGACTCGAGTCGAGGGGGTCTAAACTCCTACGAGCAGTACTTC. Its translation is CASSDSSRGGLNSYEQYF.